This TCR beta chain was sequenced for a study of blood T cell repertoires in COVID-19. Study at large: The United States, Italy and Spain provided the acute and convalescent COVID-19 samples. The cDNA or gDNA used as material had been derived from T cells, B-cell-depleted T cells, or PBMCs.

V lost 4 bases and J lost 6; bases outside the gene matches: 14. The CDR3 spans 16 residues. CDR1 and CDR2 from the germline V gene are LNHDA and SQIVND (reference sequence). Per the study methods: Using reference gene primer amplification, nucleated cell counts were estimated. Method: immunoSEQ multiplex PCR; TCRdb's copy keeps in-frame clones and lacks some. D and trimming come from the DNA, and the V and J calls and clone size come from that table. The sample includes roughly 260,000 clones, about 80% seen only once; the top ten take nearly 5%. The sequenced material came from peripheral blood. This receptor was identified in a woman of 80 years or more with active or convalescent COVID-19. The rearrangement links TRBV19 to TRBJ1-1; TRBD1 matches at 7 bases. Here the CDR3 DNA reads TGTGCCAGTAGTACACGACAGGGAGGAGGGTTCCCTGAAGCTTTCTTT. Translated: CASSTRQGGGFPEAFF.